This entry describes one TCR beta chain. What it recognizes is unknown. The time point was: newly diagnosed GD, antithyroid drugs for less than 3 months. Isolated PBMC RNA provided the starting material for the TCR library. The data belong to a study of regulatory T cells in long-lasting Graves disease. Study-wide results and limits: Not thyroid tissue but only peripheral blood was studied.

Germline loops: CDR1 SGHVS, CDR2 FQNEAQ. Losses at the gene ends were 4 bases for V and 0 bases for J; bases not matched to a gene: 12. CDR3 length: 17 residues. CDR3-region Arm-PCR and iRepertoire HTBI primers produced the TCR beta libraries. Original data processing: Analysis of the samples identified around 64 TRBV and 14 TRBJ segments. TCRdb reprocessed the multiplex PCR reads with MiXCR, giving one entry per CDR3 protein. The V and J calls follow TCRdb's processing rather than the paper's. The sample has 350,000 to 550,000 distinct CDR3 sequences; around 17% are singletons. The data were also submitted as part of a second study, on T cells in Graves' hyperthyroidism and ophthalmopathy.

This clonotype was sampled from a young woman with Graves disease. The J gene is TRBJ2-7, the V gene TRBV7-8, with 7 bases aligning to TRBD2. Specimen: peripheral blood mononuclear cells (PBMCs), collected at new diagnosis, from a patient treated with antithyroid drugs. The CDR3 DNA sequence: TGTGCCAGCAGCTCCGACAGAGCGGGAACCGTCTCCTACGAGCAGTACTTC. Residues: CASSSDRAGTVSYEQYF.